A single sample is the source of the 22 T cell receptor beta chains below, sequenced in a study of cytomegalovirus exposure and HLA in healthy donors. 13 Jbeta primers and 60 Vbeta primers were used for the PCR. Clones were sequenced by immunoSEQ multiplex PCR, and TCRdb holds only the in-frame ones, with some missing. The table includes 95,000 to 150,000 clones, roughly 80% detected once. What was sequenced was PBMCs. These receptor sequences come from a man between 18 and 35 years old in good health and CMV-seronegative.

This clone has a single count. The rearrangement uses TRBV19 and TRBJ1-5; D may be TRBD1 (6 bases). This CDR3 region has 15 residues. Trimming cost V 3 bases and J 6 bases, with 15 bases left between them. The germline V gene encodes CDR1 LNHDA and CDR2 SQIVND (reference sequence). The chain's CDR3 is CASSMFLGGGQPQHF. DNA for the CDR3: TGTGCCAGTAGTATGTTCTTGGGAGGGGGTCAGCCCCAGCATTTT.

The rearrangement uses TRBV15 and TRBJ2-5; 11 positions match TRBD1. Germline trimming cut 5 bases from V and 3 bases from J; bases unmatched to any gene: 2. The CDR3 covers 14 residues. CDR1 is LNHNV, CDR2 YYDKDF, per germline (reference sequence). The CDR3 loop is CATSRDRGKETQYF. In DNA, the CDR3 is TGTGCCACCAGCCGGGACAGGGGGAAAGAGACCCAGTACTTC.

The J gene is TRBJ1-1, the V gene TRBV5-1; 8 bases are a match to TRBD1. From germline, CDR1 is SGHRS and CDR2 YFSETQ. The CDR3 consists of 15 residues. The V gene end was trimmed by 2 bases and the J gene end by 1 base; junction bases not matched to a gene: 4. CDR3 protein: CASSFSGTGNTEAFF. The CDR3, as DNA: TGCGCCAGCAGCTTCTCCGGGACAGGGAACACTGAAGCTTTCTTT.

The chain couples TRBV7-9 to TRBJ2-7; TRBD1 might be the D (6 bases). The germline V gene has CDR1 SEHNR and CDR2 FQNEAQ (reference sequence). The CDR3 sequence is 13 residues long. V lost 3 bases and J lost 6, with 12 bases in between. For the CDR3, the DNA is TGTGCCAGCAGCTTGGCACAGGGCCGCGAGCAGTACTTC. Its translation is CASSLAQGREQYF.

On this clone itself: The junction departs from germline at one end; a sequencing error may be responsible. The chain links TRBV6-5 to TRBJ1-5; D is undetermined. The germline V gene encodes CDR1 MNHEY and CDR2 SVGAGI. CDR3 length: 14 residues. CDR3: CASSDSFPNQPQHF. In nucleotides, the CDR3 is TGTGCCAGCAGTGACTCCTTTCCCAATCAGCCCCAGCATTTT.

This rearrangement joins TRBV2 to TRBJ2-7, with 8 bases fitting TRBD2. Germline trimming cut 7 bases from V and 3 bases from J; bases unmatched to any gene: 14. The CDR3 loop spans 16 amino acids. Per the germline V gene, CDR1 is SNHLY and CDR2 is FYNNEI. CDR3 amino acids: CASIERGLGARYEQYF. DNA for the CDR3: TGTGCCAGCATCGAGCGGGGGTTAGGGGCTCGCTACGAGCAGTACTTC.

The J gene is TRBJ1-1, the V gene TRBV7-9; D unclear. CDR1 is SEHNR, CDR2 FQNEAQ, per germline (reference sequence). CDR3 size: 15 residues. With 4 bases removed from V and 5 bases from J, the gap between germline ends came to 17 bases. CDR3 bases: TGTGCCAGCAGCTCCCGTTCCCTGGCGGGGACTGAAGCTTTCTTT. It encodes CASSSRSLAGTEAFF. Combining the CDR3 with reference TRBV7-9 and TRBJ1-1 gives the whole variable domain DTGVSQNPRHKITKRGQNVTFRCDPISEHNRLYWYRQTLGQGPEFLTYFQNEAQLEKSRLLSDRFSAERPKGSFSTLEIQRTEQGDSAMYLCASSSRSLAGTEAFFGQGTRLTVV.

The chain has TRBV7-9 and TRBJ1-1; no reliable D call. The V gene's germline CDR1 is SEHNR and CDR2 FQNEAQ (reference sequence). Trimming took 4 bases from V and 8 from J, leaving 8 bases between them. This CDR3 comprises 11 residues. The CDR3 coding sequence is TGTGCCAGCAGCTCCGTACAGGAAGCTTTCTTT. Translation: CASSSVQEAFF.

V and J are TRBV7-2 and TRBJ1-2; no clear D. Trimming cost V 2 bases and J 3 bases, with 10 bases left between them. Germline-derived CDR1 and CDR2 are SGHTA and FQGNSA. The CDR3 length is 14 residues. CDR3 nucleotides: TGTGCCAGCAGCTTATCGTCGGACTACTATGGCTACACCTTC. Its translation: CASSLSSDYYGYTF.

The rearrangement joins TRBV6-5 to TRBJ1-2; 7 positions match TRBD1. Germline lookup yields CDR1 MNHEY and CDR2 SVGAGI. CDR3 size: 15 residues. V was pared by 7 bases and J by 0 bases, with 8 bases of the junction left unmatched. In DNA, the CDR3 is TGTGCCAGCACCTCCAGGGGGGCGGCTAACTATGGCTACACCTTC. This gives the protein CASTSRGAANYGYTF.

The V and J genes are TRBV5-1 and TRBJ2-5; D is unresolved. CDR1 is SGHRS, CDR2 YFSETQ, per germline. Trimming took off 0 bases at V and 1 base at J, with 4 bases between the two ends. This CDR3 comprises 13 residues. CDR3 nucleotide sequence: TGCGCCAGCAGCTTGGGACTCCAAGAGACCCAGTACTTC. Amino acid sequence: CASSLGLQETQYF.

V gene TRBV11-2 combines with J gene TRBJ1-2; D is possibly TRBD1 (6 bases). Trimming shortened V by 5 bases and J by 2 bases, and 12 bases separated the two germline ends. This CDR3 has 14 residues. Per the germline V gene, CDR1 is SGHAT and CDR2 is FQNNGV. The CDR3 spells CASSTQGRNYGYTF. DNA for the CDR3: TGTGCCAGCAGCACCCAGGGGCGGAACTATGGCTACACCTTC.

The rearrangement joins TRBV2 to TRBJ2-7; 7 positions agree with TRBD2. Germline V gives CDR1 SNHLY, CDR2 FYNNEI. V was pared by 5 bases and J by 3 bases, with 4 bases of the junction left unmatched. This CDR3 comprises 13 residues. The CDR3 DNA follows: TGTGCCAGCAGTTCAGCGGGGCGCTACGAGCAGTACTTC. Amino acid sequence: CASSSAGRYEQYF.

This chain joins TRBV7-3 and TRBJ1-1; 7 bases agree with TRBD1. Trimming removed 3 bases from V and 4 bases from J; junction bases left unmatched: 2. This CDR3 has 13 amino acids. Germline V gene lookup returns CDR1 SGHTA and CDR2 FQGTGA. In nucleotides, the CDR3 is TGTGCCAGCAGCTTCACAGGGGTCACTGAAGCTTTCTTT. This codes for CASSFTGVTEAFF.

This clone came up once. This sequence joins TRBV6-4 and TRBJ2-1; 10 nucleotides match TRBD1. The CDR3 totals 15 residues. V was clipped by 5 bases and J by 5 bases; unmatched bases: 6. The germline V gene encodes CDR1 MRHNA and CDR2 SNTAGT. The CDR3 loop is CASSSGTGDHNEQFF. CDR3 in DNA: TGTGCCAGCAGTTCCGGGACAGGGGACCACAATGAGCAGTTCTTC.

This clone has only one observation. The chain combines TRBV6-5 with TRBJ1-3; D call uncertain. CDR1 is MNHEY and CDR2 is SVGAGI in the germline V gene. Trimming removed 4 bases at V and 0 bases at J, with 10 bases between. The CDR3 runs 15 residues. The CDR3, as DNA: TGTGCCAGCAGTTTAAATCCTTTCTCTGGAAACACCATATATTTT. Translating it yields CASSLNPFSGNTIYF.

The CDR3 nucleotides are TGCGCCAGCAGCCTGTATCGATCTAGCTCACAAGAGACCCAGTACTTC. Protein sequence: CASSLYRSSSQETQYF. J is TRBJ2-5 and V is TRBV4-1; maybe TRBD2 (5 bases). Germline CDR1 MGHRA, CDR2 YSYEKL. The ends were cut back, 4 bases at V and 2 bases at J, with 17 bases in the middle. The CDR3 has 16 amino acids.

CDR3 in amino acids: CATGQGAMDEQFF. The CDR3 nucleotides read TGTGCCACCGGACAGGGGGCTATGGATGAGCAGTTCTTC. V is TRBV25-1 and J is TRBJ2-1; 11 bases are shared with TRBD1. Germline loops: CDR1 MGHDK, CDR2 SYGVNS. V lost 10 bases to trimming and J lost 8 bases; unmatched junction nucleotides: 7. This CDR3 is 13 amino acids long.

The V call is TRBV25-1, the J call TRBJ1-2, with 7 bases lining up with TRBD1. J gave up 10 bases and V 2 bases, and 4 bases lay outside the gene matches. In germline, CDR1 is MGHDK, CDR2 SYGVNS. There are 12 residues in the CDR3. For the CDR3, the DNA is TGTGCCAGCAGTGAAGAGAGGGGGCACTACACCTTC. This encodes CASSEERGHYTF.

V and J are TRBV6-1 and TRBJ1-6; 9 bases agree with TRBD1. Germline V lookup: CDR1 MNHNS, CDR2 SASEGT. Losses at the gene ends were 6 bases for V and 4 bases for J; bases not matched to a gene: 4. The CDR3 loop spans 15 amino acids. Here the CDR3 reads CASSRDREYNSPLHF. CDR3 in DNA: TGTGCCAGCAGCCGGGACAGGGAGTATAATTCACCCCTCCACTTT.

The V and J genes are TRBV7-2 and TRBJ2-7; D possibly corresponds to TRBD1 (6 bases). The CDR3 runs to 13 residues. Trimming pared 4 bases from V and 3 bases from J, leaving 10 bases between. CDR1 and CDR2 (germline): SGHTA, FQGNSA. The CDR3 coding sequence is TGTGCCAGCAGCTCCGACAGGAACTACGAGCAGTACTTC. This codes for CASSSDRNYEQYF.

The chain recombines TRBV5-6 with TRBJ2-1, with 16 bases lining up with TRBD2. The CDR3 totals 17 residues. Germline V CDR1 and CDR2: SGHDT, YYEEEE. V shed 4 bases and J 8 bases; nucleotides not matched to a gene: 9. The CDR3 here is CASSHGTSGGAMYEQFF. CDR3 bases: TGTGCCAGCAGCCACGGGACTAGCGGGGGGGCCATGTATGAGCAGTTCTTC.